This T cell receptor (beta chain) was identified in a study of memory CD4+ T cells and cytomegalovirus serostatus. Repertoires were generated with immunoSEQ multiplex PCR, while TCRdb's copy carries only in-frame clones and drops some. The sample records roughly 49,000 clones, over 65% being singletons. Single viable CD3+CD4+CD8-CD45RO+ cells were sorted as the memory CD4+ T cells. CDR3 length: 11 amino acids. The germline V gene encodes CDR1 ENHRY and CDR2 SYGVKD. With 10 bases removed from V and 1 base from J, the gap between germline ends came to 6 bases. The chain uses TRBV10-3 and TRBJ2-3; D not certain. The receptor's source is an adult in good health and CMV-seronegative. Sequenced input: memory CD4+ T cells from blood. In DNA form, the CDR3 reads TGTGCCACCGCGGGCACAGATACGCAGTATTTT. It yields the protein CATAGTDTQYF.